What follows are 30 T cell receptor beta chains derived from one specimen sequenced in a study of T cell repertoires and Cas9 in healthy adults. Method: immunoSEQ multiplex PCR; TCRdb's copy keeps in-frame clones and lacks some. This table holds fewer than 25,000 clones, less than 95% found once. Sequencing used CD4+ effector T cells (CD127+, CD25-, CD137-, CD154-) from PBMCs; culture status not recorded. These receptors all come from a human donor in good health.

V gene TRBV30 combines with J gene TRBJ2-5, with 13 bases lining up with TRBD2. The length of the CDR3 is 17 residues. The V gene end was trimmed by 7 bases and the J gene end by 0 bases; junction bases not matched to a gene: 11. Germline V gene sequence: CDR1 GTSNPN, CDR2 SVGIG (reference sequence). The CDR3, as DNA: TGTGCCTTTGGGACTAGCGGGACGTCATTTTACCAAGAGACCCAGTACTTC. It translates to CAFGTSGTSFYQETQYF.

The genes are TRBV9 and TRBJ2-3; TRBD2 agrees at 8 bases. This CDR3 is built from 16 residues. Trimming at V came to 4 bases and at J to 4 bases, leaving 11 bases not matched to a gene. Germline values: CDR1 SGDLS, CDR2 YYNGEE. CDR3 bases: TGTGCCAGCAGCCCATTAGCGGGAATAGTCTCAGATACGCAGTATTTT. Amino acid sequence: CASSPLAGIVSDTQYF.

The chain couples TRBV9 to TRBJ2-5; possible D gene TRBD2, 7 bases. Germline V gene data show CDR1 as SGDLS and CDR2 as YYNGEE. V lost 6 bases, J lost 5 bases, and 20 bases lay in between. CDR3 length: 15 amino acids. The CDR3, as DNA: TGTGCCAGCACCCGAGGGGGGGGCCTCGGTGAGACCCAGTACTTC. Its protein is CASTRGGGLGETQYF.

J is TRBJ2-3 and V is TRBV2, with 8 bases lining up with TRBD2. Germline V CDR1 and CDR2: SNHLY, FYNNEI. V dropped 4 bases and J dropped 11; count of bases not matched to a gene: 17. The CDR3 runs 16 residues. In DNA form, the CDR3 reads TGTGCCAGCAGTGTTTTTCGCGGGAGGCCGCCCTTTAAGCAGTATTTT. Its protein is CASSVFRGRPPFKQYF. Complete variable domain (other parts from reference TRBV2 and TRBJ2-3): EPEVTQTPSHQVTQMGQEVILRCVPISNHLYFYWYRQILGQKVEFLVSFYNNEISEKSEIFDDQFSVERPDGSNFTLKIRSTKLEDSAMYFCASSVFRGRPPFKQYFGPGTRLTVL.

Worth noting for this clone: At one end, the junction sequence differs from germline, possibly due to a read error. The chain combines TRBV7-7 with TRBJ2-7; D unclear. CDR1 is SSHAT and CDR2 is FNYEAQ in the germline V gene (reference sequence). This CDR3 region has 14 residues. CDR3 protein: CASSPTDGAYEQYF. The CDR3 DNA reads TGTGCTAGCAGCCCGACGGACGGCGCCTACGAGCAGTACTTC.

The genes are TRBV10-3 and TRBJ1-1; no clear D. The V and J ends lost 0 bases and 5 bases respectively, with 7 bases between them. This CDR3 is 13 amino acids long. CDR1 is ENHRY and CDR2 is SYGVKD in the germline V gene. As DNA, the CDR3 is TGTGCCATCAGTGAGTCCCAAGGGACTGAAGCTTTCTTT. Protein: CAISESQGTEAFF.

The chain combines TRBV29-1 with TRBJ1-5; TRBD1 matches 9 bases. The CDR3 has 13 amino acids. The trim removed 4 bases at V and 4 bases at J, leaving 2 bases unmatched. Germline V gives CDR1 SQVTM, CDR2 ANQGSEA. The CDR3 loop reads CSVGTGENQPQHF. In nucleotides, the CDR3 is TGCAGCGTTGGGACAGGGGAGAATCAGCCCCAGCATTTT. Full variable domain (remainder filled in from reference TRBV29-1 and TRBJ1-5): SAVISQKPSRDICQRGTSLTIQCQVDSQVTMMFWYRQQPGQSLTLIATANQGSEATYESGFVIDKFPISRPNLTFSTLTVSNMSPEDSSIYLCSVGTGENQPQHFGDGTRLSIL.

The genes are TRBV6-6 and TRBJ2-7, with TRBD2 matching over 7 bases. V lost 6 bases and J lost 7; bases outside the gene matches: 6. The CDR3 is 12 residues long. CDR1 and CDR2 from the germline V gene are MNHNY and SVGAGI (reference sequence). CDR3 in amino acids: CASRPTSVEQYF. In nucleotides, the CDR3 is TGTGCCAGCAGGCCCACTAGCGTGGAGCAGTACTTC.

The chain carries TRBV28 and TRBJ1-4; tentatively, D is TRBD1 (5 bases). Germline values: CDR1 MDHEN, CDR2 SYDVKM. CDR3 length: 15 amino acids. The V end was cut by 2 bases, the J end by 4 bases, with 11 bases between. The CDR3 nucleotides are TGTGCCAGCAGTTTACTCAGGGCCTTTAATGAAAAACTGTTTTTT. It codes for CASSLLRAFNEKLFF.

There are a few counts of this clone. V is TRBV19 and J is TRBJ1-4; D is unclear. V was cut by 3 bases and J by 13 bases, with 12 bases left in between. Per the germline V gene, CDR1 is LNHDA and CDR2 is SQIVND (reference sequence). The CDR3 loop spans 12 amino acids. CDR3 DNA: TGTGCCAGTAGTATTCGAAACGGAGGACTGTTTTTT. Translation gives CASSIRNGGLFF. The complete variable domain, with remaining parts taken from reference TRBV19 and TRBJ1-4, reads DGGITQSPKYLFRKEGQNVTLSCEQNLNHDAMYWYRQDPGQGLRLIYYSQIVNDFQKGDIAEGYSVSREKKESFPLTVTSAQKNPTAFYLCASSIRNGGLFFGSGTQLSVL.

This chain links TRBV27 with TRBJ2-7; D could derive from TRBD1 or TRBD2 (5 bases each). This CDR3 region has 14 residues. Germline CDR1 and CDR2: MNHEY and SMNVEV (reference sequence). With 4 bases removed from V and 2 bases from J, the gap between germline ends came to 12 bases. The CDR3 protein is CASSWTGTAYEQYF. In DNA form, the CDR3 reads TGTGCCAGCAGTTGGACGGGGACCGCCTACGAGCAGTACTTC.

V gene TRBV6-1 combines with J gene TRBJ1-1, with D possibly TRBD1 on 6 matching bases. The V and J ends lost 5 bases and 3 bases respectively, with 13 bases between them. Germline CDR1 MNHNS, CDR2 SASEGT. The CDR3 loop spans 14 amino acids. CDR3 sequence reads: CASSPQGMDTEAFF. The CDR3 nucleotides read TGTGCCAGCAGTCCCCAGGGGATGGACACTGAAGCTTTCTTT.

The chain has TRBV28 and TRBJ2-7; a weak D match, TRBD2 (5 bases). TRBJ2-1 matches the DNA end more closely, so the J call is doubtful. The germline V gene encodes CDR1 MDHEN and CDR2 SYDVKM. This CDR3 comprises 19 residues. The CDR3 region has the DNA TGTGCCAGCAGGATAGACTCGCGGGCCCCGATGAGCTCCTACAATGAGCAGTTCTTC. It is translated as CASRIDSRAPMSSYNEQFF.

V and J are TRBV25-1 and TRBJ2-6; D is unclear. Trimming took off 4 bases at V and 0 bases at J, with 1 base between the two ends. Looked up from germline, CDR1 is MGHDK and CDR2 is SYGVNS. The CDR3 spans 13 residues. The CDR3 DNA reads as TGTGCCAGCAGTGTCTCTGGGGCCAACGTCCTGACTTTC. It specifies CASSVSGANVLTF. The entire variable domain, with the rest obtained from reference TRBV25-1 and TRBJ2-6, is as follows: EADIYQTPRYLVIGTGKKITLECSQTMGHDKMYWYQQDPGMELHLIHYSYGVNSTEKGDLSSESTVSRIRTEHFPLTLESARPSHTSQYLCASSVSGANVLTFGAGSRLTVL.

V gene TRBV5-1 combines with J gene TRBJ2-1; no reliable D call. CDR1 and CDR2 (germline): SGHRS, YFSETQ. The CDR3 spans 15 residues. V lost 0 bases, J lost 7 bases, and 14 bases lay in between. The CDR3: CASSLESGSRNEQFF. DNA for the CDR3: TGCGCCAGCAGCTTGGAATCCGGGTCTCGAAATGAGCAGTTCTTC.

This sequence joins TRBV4-3 and TRBJ2-1; no definite D call. CDR1 is LGHNA and CDR2 is YSLEER in the germline V gene. The CDR3 consists of 13 residues. V was trimmed by 3 bases and J by 10 bases, leaving 13 bases between them. The CDR3 DNA reads as TGCGCCAGCAGCCAGGAAAGTTGGTCCGAGCAGTTCTTC. It specifies CASSQESWSEQFF.

This chain joins TRBV28 and TRBJ1-5, with a possible D match to TRBD1 (5 bases). The CDR3 is 17 amino acids. Trimming removed 6 bases from V and 0 bases from J, with 18 bases in between. Germline CDR1 and CDR2: MDHEN and SYDVKM. In nucleotides, the CDR3 is TGTGCCAGCAGCCCGCCCCCACAGGTCCGTAGCAATCAGCCCCAGCATTTT. Its protein is CASSPPPQVRSNQPQHF.

V gene TRBV6-6 combines with J gene TRBJ2-7; either TRBD1 or TRBD2 may fit D (5 bases each). V shed 6 bases and J shed 0 bases, with 12 bases lying between them. Germline-derived CDR1 and CDR2 are MNHNY and SVGAGI (reference sequence). This CDR3 is 14 amino acids long. The CDR3 bases are TGTGCCAGCAGCCAGCCAGGGAGCTCCTACGAGCAGTACTTC. Protein sequence: CASSQPGSSYEQYF.

This clone occurred a few times. The rearrangement joins TRBV7-9 to TRBJ2-1; perhaps TRBD1 as D (5 bases). There are 14 residues in the CDR3. V was trimmed by 2 bases and J by 3 bases, leaving 8 bases between them. The germline gives CDR1 SEHNR, CDR2 FQNEAQ (reference sequence). The CDR3, as DNA: TGTGCCAGCAGCTTAAGCAGGGACTACAATGAGCAGTTCTTC. It codes for CASSLSRDYNEQFF.

This chain joins TRBV5-1 and TRBJ2-1; unclear D gene. Trimming took 0 bases from V and 0 from J, leaving 7 bases between them. Germline CDR1 reads SGHRS; CDR2 reads YFSETQ. The CDR3 spans 15 residues. Here the CDR3 DNA reads TGCGCCAGCAGCTTGGTACAGAGCTCCTACAATGAGCAGTTCTTC. Protein product: CASSLVQSSYNEQFF.

Of note for this clone: Other DNA sequences in the sample encode the same CDR3. V gene TRBV15 combines with J gene TRBJ1-2; D gene unclear. V lost 6 bases to trimming and J lost 4 bases, with 15 bases between them. CDR1 is LNHNV and CDR2 is YYDKDF in the germline V gene (reference sequence). The CDR3 consists of 14 residues. The CDR3 loop is CATRGEEGSYGYTF. The CDR3, as DNA: TGTGCCACCAGAGGCGAGGAGGGCAGCTATGGCTACACCTTC. Looking up the rest from reference TRBV15 and TRBJ1-2 gives the full variable domain: DAMVIQNPRYQVTQFGKPVTLSCSQTLNHNVMYWYQQKSSQAPKLLFHYYDKDFNNEADTPDNFQSRRPNTSFCFLDIRSPGLGDTAMYLCATRGEEGSYGYTFGSGTRLTVV.

The gene calls are TRBV2 and TRBJ1-2; 7 positions match TRBD1. Per the germline V gene, CDR1 is SNHLY and CDR2 is FYNNEI. This CDR3 is 13 amino acids long. Trimming removed 6 bases from V and 5 bases from J; junction bases left unmatched: 6. The CDR3 region is CASRPGTEYGYTF. CDR3 sequence (DNA): TGTGCCAGCAGGCCCGGGACAGAGTATGGCTACACCTTC.

The chain couples TRBV5-6 to TRBJ1-5; D not resolved. This CDR3 has 16 amino acids. Germline CDR1 and CDR2: SGHDT and YYEEEE. Trimming stripped 1 base from V and 3 bases from J, with 14 bases between. The CDR3 DNA follows: TGTGCCAGCAGCTTGTTCCGAGACCCGTTCAATCAGCCCCAGCATTTT. This codes for CASSLFRDPFNQPQHF.

The chain joins TRBV4-2 to TRBJ1-2; a weak D match, TRBD1 (6 bases). The V end was cut by 1 base, the J end by 3 bases, with 15 bases between. This CDR3 has 16 residues. Germline CDR1 and CDR2: LGHNA and YNFKEQ. The CDR3: CASSQVRGGQDYGYTF. The CDR3 DNA follows: TGTGCCAGCAGCCAAGTAAGGGGGGGCCAGGACTATGGCTACACCTTC.

The rearrangement joins TRBV14 to TRBJ2-5; 11 bases are shared with TRBD2. V shed 3 bases and J 5 bases; nucleotides not matched to a gene: 2. This CDR3 is 14 amino acids long. Germline V lookup: CDR1 SGHDN, CDR2 FVKESK. CDR3 amino acids: CASSHLAGGETQYF. CDR3 sequence (DNA): TGTGCCAGCAGCCACCTAGCGGGAGGTGAGACCCAGTACTTC.

The chain recombines TRBV4-3 with TRBJ1-4, with a tentative D call TRBD1 (5 bases). Germline V CDR1 and CDR2: LGHNA, YSLEER. V lost 3 bases and J lost 4, with 12 bases in between. The CDR3 totals 15 residues. The CDR3 nucleotides are TGCGCCAGCAGCCAGACTTCGGGGGATAATGAAAAACTGTTTTTT. It yields the protein CASSQTSGDNEKLFF.

In DNA, the CDR3 is TGTGCCAGCAGCTTAACCGGGACAGCGGGGGGCTACACCTTC. Amino acid sequence: CASSLTGTAGGYTF. The chain couples TRBV7-2 to TRBJ1-2; 7 bases line up with TRBD1. The CDR3 runs to 14 residues. Looked up from germline, CDR1 is SGHTA and CDR2 is FQGNSA. J was trimmed by 8 bases and V by 2 bases; bases with no gene match: 8.

The rearrangement links TRBV2 to TRBJ1-6, with 7 bases identical to TRBD1. J lost 7 bases, V lost 7 bases, and 4 bases had no gene match. CDR3 size: 13 residues. Germline V lookup: CDR1 SNHLY, CDR2 FYNNEI. CDR3 in DNA: TGTGCCAGCAAGGCCAGGGGGAATTCACCCCTCCACTTT. Residues: CASKARGNSPLHF.

The CDR3 DNA reads as TGTGCCAGCAGTTTATGGACAGGGGTCGCAGATACGCAGTATTTT. Its translation is CASSLWTGVADTQYF. The chain has TRBV27 and TRBJ2-3, with 9 bases that match TRBD1. Germline loops: CDR1 MNHEY, CDR2 SMNVEV (reference sequence). There are 15 residues in the CDR3. V trimming: 1 base; J trimming: 4 bases; junction bases outside the gene matches: 3.

This chain links TRBV4-1 with TRBJ2-7; D may correspond to TRBD1 or TRBD2 (5 bases each). CDR1 MGHRA and CDR2 YSYEKL come from the germline V gene. V dropped 4 bases and J dropped 2 bases, with 18 bases sitting between them. The CDR3 length is 16 residues. CDR3 sequence (DNA): TGCGCCAGCAGCCCTAGCTCTGCCACAGGAGCCTACGAGCAGTACTTC. It yields the protein CASSPSSATGAYEQYF.